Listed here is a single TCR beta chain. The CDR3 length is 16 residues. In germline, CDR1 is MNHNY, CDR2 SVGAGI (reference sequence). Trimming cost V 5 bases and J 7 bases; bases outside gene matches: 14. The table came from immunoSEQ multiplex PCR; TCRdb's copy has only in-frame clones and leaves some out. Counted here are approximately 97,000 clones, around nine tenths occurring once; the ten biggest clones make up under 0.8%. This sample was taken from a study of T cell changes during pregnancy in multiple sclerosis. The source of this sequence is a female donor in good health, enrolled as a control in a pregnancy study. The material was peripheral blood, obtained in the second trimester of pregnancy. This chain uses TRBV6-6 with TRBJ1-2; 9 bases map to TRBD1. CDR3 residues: CASSPPRDREGGGYTF. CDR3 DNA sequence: TGTGCCAGCAGTCCACCCAGGGACAGGGAGGGGGGTGGCTACACCTTC.